The TCR beta chain described here comes from a study of blood T cell repertoires in COVID-19. Trimming removed 2 bases at V and 2 bases at J, with 10 bases between. CDR1 SGHNT and CDR2 YYREEE come from the germline V gene (reference sequence). The CDR3 runs to 15 residues. The data were produced by immunoSEQ multiplex PCR, yet TCRdb's version contains in-frame clones alone and is incomplete. Of about 240,000 clones listed, approximately 86% are singletons. Source material: peripheral blood. The TCR sequence derives from a man in his 60s who had recovered from COVID-19. The rearrangement uses TRBV5-4 and TRBJ2-2, with unresolved D. CDR3 region: CASSFQKPNTGELFF. The CDR3 nucleotides are TGTGCCAGCAGCTTCCAGAAACCTAACACCGGGGAGCTGTTTTTT.